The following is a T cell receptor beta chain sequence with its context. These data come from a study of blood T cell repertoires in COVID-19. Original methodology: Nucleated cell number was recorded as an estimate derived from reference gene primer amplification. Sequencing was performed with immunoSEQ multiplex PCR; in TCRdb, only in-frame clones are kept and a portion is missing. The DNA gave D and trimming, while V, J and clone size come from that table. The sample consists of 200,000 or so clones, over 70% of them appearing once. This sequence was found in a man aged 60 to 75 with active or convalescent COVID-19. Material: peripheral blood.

This chain's CDR3 is CASSPYRGRDTEAFF. CDR3 bases: TGTGCCAGCAGTCCGTACAGGGGGCGGGATACTGAAGCTTTCTTT. V and J are TRBV27 and TRBJ1-1; 9 bases are a match to TRBD1. The V gene end was trimmed by 5 bases and the J gene end by 5 bases; junction bases not matched to a gene: 9. The CDR3 loop spans 15 amino acids. From germline, CDR1 is MNHEY and CDR2 SMNVEV (reference sequence).